Listed below are T cell receptor beta chains from one sample, sequenced in a study of CD8+ T cells in alopecia areata. Clones were read by immunoSEQ multiplex PCR, and TCRdb kept only the in-frame ones, dropping some. The repertoire consists of 170,000 or so clones, with about 53% occurring once and the leading ten covering 11%. This specimen consisted of CD8+ T cells sorted from blood, obtained at week 24, from a patient treated with tofacitinib. Receptors were obtained from a human donor with alopecia areata. CDR3s include the opening cysteine and the closing phenylalanine or tryptophan. The order of the fields is J gene, D gene, V gene, clone size, CDR3 DNA, CDR3 protein. D genes are given only for firm matches. Part of the rows lack a size; the others show once, few, many or a class for expanded clones.

J: TRBJ2-3; D: TRBD2; V: TRBV5-1; size: -; DNA: TGCGCCAGCAGCGGAACTAGCGGGGGGCCCACAGATACGCAGTATTTT; CDR3: CASSGTSGGPTDTQYF
J: TRBJ2-1; D: TRBD2; V: TRBV28; size: -; DNA: TGTGCCAGCAGTTTAGTTAGCGGGAGCTCCTACAATGAGCAGTTCTTC; CDR3: CASSLVSGSSYNEQFF
J: TRBJ1-2; D: -; V: TRBV5-6; size: few; DNA: TGTGCCAGCAGACCTCCGGAGGGGGGCCCTAAAGGCTACACCTTC; CDR3: CASRPPEGGPKGYTF
J: TRBJ2-2; D: -; V: TRBV2; size: -; DNA: TGTGCCAGCAGTGAAGCGTGGATAACGAACACCGGGGAGCTGTTTTTT; CDR3: CASSEAWITNTGELFF
J: TRBJ2-5; D: -; V: TRBV6-5; size: -; DNA: TGTGCCAGCAGTTACAGCGGCCAAGAGACCCAGTACTTC; CDR3: CASSYSGQETQYF
J: TRBJ2-7; D: -; V: TRBV7-9; size: -; DNA: TGTGCCAGCAGCGACGCCGAACGGAGGGACTACGAGCAGTACTTC; CDR3: CASSDAERRDYEQYF
J: TRBJ1-4; D: -; V: TRBV28; size: -; DNA: TGTGCCAGCGAGAGGAGAGCTAATGAAAAACTGTTTTTT; CDR3: CASERRANEKLFF
J: TRBJ2-1; D: -; V: TRBV7-8; size: many; DNA: TGTGCCAGCAGCTTATCATTCACTCGCAATGAGCAGTTCTTC; CDR3: CASSLSFTRNEQFF
J: TRBJ2-3; D: -; V: TRBV10-3; size: -; DNA: TGTGCCACCGGGCAGGGTACGCAGTATTTT; CDR3: CATGQGTQYF
J: TRBJ2-5; D: TRBD2; V: TRBV4-3; size: few; DNA: TGCGCCAGCAGCCAAGATCGGGGGGAACAAGAGACCCAGTACTTC; CDR3: CASSQDRGEQETQYF
J: TRBJ1-2; D: TRBD1; V: TRBV2; size: -; DNA: TGTGCCAGTAGACCCGAGGGACAGTACGCCTATGGCTACACCTTC; CDR3: CASRPEGQYAYGYTF
J: TRBJ1-1; D: -; V: TRBV6-5; size: -; DNA: TGTGCCAGCAGCCCCGGAGGGGAGAACACTGAAGCTTTCTTT; CDR3: CASSPGGENTEAFF
J: TRBJ1-1; D: -; V: TRBV30; size: -; DNA: TGTGCCTGGAGTTCGGGGGCAGGGGCCTTCACTGAAGCTTTCTTT; CDR3: CAWSSGAGAFTEAFF
J: TRBJ1-1; D: TRBD1; V: TRBV29-1; size: -; DNA: TGCAGCGTTCCGGGACAGGGGGCGACTGAAGCTTTCTTT; CDR3: CSVPGQGATEAFF
J: TRBJ2-1; D: -; V: TRBV19; size: few; DNA: TGTGCCAGTAGTCTTTCCCTCAGGGAGCAGTTCTTC; CDR3: CASSLSLREQFF
J: TRBJ2-3; D: TRBD2; V: TRBV7-3; size: -; DNA: TGTGCCAGCAGCCCGGGAGGGGGGGAGGCAGATACGCAGTATTTT; CDR3: CASSPGGGEADTQYF
J: TRBJ2-2; D: TRBD2; V: TRBV5-6; size: -; DNA: TGTGCCAGCAGCTTGTTTGAGCGGGGGACCACCGGGGAGCTGTTTTTT; CDR3: CASSLFERGTTGELFF
J: TRBJ1-6; D: -; V: TRBV11-2; size: -; DNA: TGTGCCAGCAGTCCACAGGGCTATAATTCACCCCTCCACTTT; CDR3: CASSPQGYNSPLHF
J: TRBJ1-2; D: TRBD1; V: TRBV19; size: -; DNA: TGTGCCAGTAGTAGCCCGGACAGGGAAGGGGGCTATGGCTACACCTTC; CDR3: CASSSPDREGGYGYTF
J: TRBJ2-3; D: -; V: TRBV29-1; size: few; DNA: TGCAGCGTTGACCCCCCAGGGGCGTCAGATACGCAGTATTTT; CDR3: CSVDPPGASDTQYF
J: TRBJ1-1; D: -; V: TRBV7-2; size: -; DNA: TGTGCCAGCAGCTTGAATGGGCGGAACGCTGAAGCTTTCTTT; CDR3: CASSLNGRNAEAFF
J: TRBJ2-3; D: TRBD2; V: TRBV29-1; size: -; DNA: TGCAGCGCTGTCGTGGGTAGCGGGGGCACAGATACGCAGTATTTT; CDR3: CSAVVGSGGTDTQYF
J: TRBJ1-5; D: -; V: TRBV5-1; size: few; DNA: TGCGCCAGCAGCTTGGTTGGGGCCCCAAATCAGCCCCAGCATTTT; CDR3: CASSLVGAPNQPQHF
J: TRBJ2-1; D: TRBD2; V: TRBV7-9; size: -; DNA: TGTGCCATCTCGGGGGGGCCTCCCAATGAGCAGTTCTTC; CDR3: CAISGGPPNEQFF
J: TRBJ2-1; D: -; V: TRBV29-1; size: -; DNA: TGCAGCGTTTTCCTGCGGGGTCGCTCCTACAATGAGCAGTTCTTC; CDR3: CSVFLRGRSYNEQFF